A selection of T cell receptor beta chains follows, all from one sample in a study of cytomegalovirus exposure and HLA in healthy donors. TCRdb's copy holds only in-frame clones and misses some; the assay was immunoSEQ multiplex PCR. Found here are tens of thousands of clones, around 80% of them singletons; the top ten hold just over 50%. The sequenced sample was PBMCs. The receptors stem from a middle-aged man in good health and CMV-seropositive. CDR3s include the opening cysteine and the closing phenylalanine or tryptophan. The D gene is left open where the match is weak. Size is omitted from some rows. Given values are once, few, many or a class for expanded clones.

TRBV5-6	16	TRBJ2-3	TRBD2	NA	TGTGCCAGCAGCTACGCTAGCGGGAGGGGGACAGATACGCAGTATTTT	CASSYASGRGTDTQYF
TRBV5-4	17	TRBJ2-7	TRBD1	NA	TGTGCCAGCAGCTCTCGGGAGGGGGACAGGGGAATGGAGGAGCAGTACTTC	CASSSREGDRGMEEQYF
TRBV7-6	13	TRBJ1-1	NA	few	TGTGCCAGCAGCCTGGGACAAAACACTGAAGCTTTCTTT	CASSLGQNTEAFF
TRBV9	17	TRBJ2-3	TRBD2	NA	TGTGCCAGCAGCTTTAGACTGAGCGGGGGGGCTTCAGATACGCAGTATTTT	CASSFRLSGGASDTQYF
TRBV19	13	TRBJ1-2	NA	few	TGTGCCAGTACTGGCGAGGTGTCTAATGGCTACACCTTC	CASTGEVSNGYTF
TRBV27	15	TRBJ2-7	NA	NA	TGTGCCAGCAGTTTAGTTACAGAGAAAAGCTACGAGCAGTACTTC	CASSLVTEKSYEQYF
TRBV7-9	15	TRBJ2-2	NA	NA	TGTGCCAGCAGCTTAGACAGGGTAAACACCGGGGAGCTGTTTTTT	CASSLDRVNTGELFF
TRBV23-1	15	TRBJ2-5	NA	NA	TGCGCCAGCACCTACGCTGAGCGGATACAAGAGACCCAGTACTTC	CASTYAERIQETQYF
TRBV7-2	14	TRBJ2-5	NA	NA	TGTGCCAGCAGCTCCCACTCCCCCCAAGAGACCCAGTACTTC	CASSSHSPQETQYF
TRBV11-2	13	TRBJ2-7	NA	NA	TGTGCCAGCAGTCCTGACAGGCCCTACGAGCAGTACTTC	CASSPDRPYEQYF
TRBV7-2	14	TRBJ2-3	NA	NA	TGTGCCAGCAGCTTAGGCCAGGACACAGATACGCAGTATTTT	CASSLGQDTDTQYF
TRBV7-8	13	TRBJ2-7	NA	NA	TGTGCCAGCAGCTTAGATCCGGGTGACGAGCAGTACTTC	CASSLDPGDEQYF
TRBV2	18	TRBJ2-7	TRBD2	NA	TGTGCCAGCAGTGAAGCGGTGATGGGGGTAGCGGGAGACGACGAGCAGTACTTC	CASSEAVMGVAGDDEQYF
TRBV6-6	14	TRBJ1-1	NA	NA	TGTGCCAGCAGTTACTCCCCGGACAGTCATGAAGCTTTCTTT	CASSYSPDSHEAFF
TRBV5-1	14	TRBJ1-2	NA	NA	TGCGCCAGCAGCTTGGTCGGACAGAACTATGGCTACACCTTC	CASSLVGQNYGYTF
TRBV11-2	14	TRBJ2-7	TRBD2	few	TGTGCCAGCAGCTTGGGAGGGCCCTCCTACGAGCAGTACTTC	CASSLGGPSYEQYF
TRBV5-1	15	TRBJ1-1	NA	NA	TGCGCCAGCAGACCCGACAGCTCCATGAACACTGAAGCTTTCTTT	CASRPDSSMNTEAFF
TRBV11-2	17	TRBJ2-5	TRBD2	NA	TGTGCCAGCAGCCCAAAGAGGCTAGCGGGGGGGCAAGAGACCCAGTACTTC	CASSPKRLAGGQETQYF
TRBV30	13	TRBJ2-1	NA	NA	TGTGCCGGGAACCCCGTAGCCTACAATGAGCAGTTCTTC	CAGNPVAYNEQFF
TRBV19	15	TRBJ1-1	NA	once	TGTGCCAGTAGGTCAGGGACTAGGGTGAACACTGAAGCTTTCTTT	CASRSGTRVNTEAFF